The clone carrying this T cell receptor (beta chain) has more than one count but fewer than ten. Its antigen is unknown. V gave up 2 bases and J gave up 4 bases; unmatched junction bases: 5. Germline V gene lookup returns CDR1 MGHRA and CDR2 YSYEKL. CDR3 length: 15 amino acids. Sorting separated CD4+ and CD8+ T cells out of PBMCs. The data are from a study of CD8+ T cells in alopecia areata. Study findings and constraints: With patients, TCR sharing proved less clear than in mice, a difference possibly related to HLA. Normal scalp showed lower clonality than lesional scalp, especially alopecia totalis/universalis. When scalp samples are sequenced, resident alphabeta T cells of normal skin are also captured.

Following RNA extraction, reverse transcription yielded cDNA that acted as the sequencing template. Sequencing was performed with immunoSEQ multiplex PCR; in TCRdb, only in-frame clones are kept and a portion is missing. The profile covers a few hundred thousand clones, with 56% appearing a single time and roughly 5% taken by the ten largest. This clonotype was sampled from a human donor in good health. The sample taken for sequencing was CD8+ T cells sorted from blood. The genes are TRBV4-1 and TRBJ2-1; 7 positions agree with TRBD2. The DNA for the CDR3 is TGCGCCAGCAGCCAAATGGGCGGGGGTTACAATGAGCAGTTCTTC. It specifies CASSQMGGGYNEQFF.